These T cell receptor beta chains were read from a single sample in a study of blood T cell repertoires in COVID-19. Clones were read by immunoSEQ multiplex PCR, and TCRdb kept only the in-frame ones, dropping some. The sample contains approximately 140,000 clones, more than 75% of which appear only once. The sample comprised peripheral blood. The receptors here all came from a man aged 70 or older with acute or convalescent COVID-19. Each CDR3 is given with its conserved first and last residue. The D gene is left open where the match is weak. Not all rows give a size; the values are once, few, many and, for expanded clones, a class.

>.|.|TRBJ2-1|TRBV7-8
CASSLRFVPNNEQFF
TGTGCCAGCAGCCTGAGGTTTGTCCCAAACAATGAGCAGTTCTTC
>.|.|TRBJ2-1|TRBV5-1
CASSSRDLVNNEQFF
TGCGCCAGCAGCAGCCGGGATTTGGTTAACAATGAGCAGTTCTTC
>.|.|TRBJ2-5|TRBV3-1/TRBV3-2
CASSRSGEETQYF
TGTGCCAGCAGCCGATCAGGGGAAGAGACCCAGTACTTC
>.|.|TRBJ2-1|TRBV2
CASSERFQGGFYNEQFF
TGTGCCAGCAGTGAACGGTTCCAGGGGGGCTTCTACAATGAGCAGTTCTTC
>TRBD1|.|TRBJ1-2|TRBV11-1
CASSLDRGYGYTF
TGTGCCAGCTCCCTAGACAGGGGCTATGGCTACACCTTC
>.|.|TRBJ2-7|TRBV24-1
CATSTTFLGLPYEQYF
TGTGCCACCAGTACCACCTTTTTGGGCTTACCTTACGAGCAGTACTTC
>.|.|TRBJ2-3|TRBV10-3
CATQGGGYTDTQYF
TGTGCCACCCAAGGGGGGGGATACACAGATACGCAGTATTTT
>TRBD2|once|TRBJ2-3|TRBV5-1
CASSGTLAETDTQYF
TGCGCCAGCAGCGGGACCCTAGCGGAGACAGATACGCAGTATTTT
>.|.|TRBJ1-2|TRBV14
CASSQVSGTRIGYTF
TGTGCCAGCAGCCAAGTCTCGGGGACAAGGATTGGCTACACCTTC
>TRBD2|.|TRBJ2-2|TRBV5-4
CASSTRGAGELFF
TGTGCCAGCAGCACCCGGGGGGCCGGGGAGCTGTTTTTT
>.|once|TRBJ1-5|TRBV5-6
CASSWGGRINQPQHF
TGTGCCAGCAGCTGGGGAGGACGGATCAATCAGCCCCAGCATTTT
>.|.|TRBJ2-3|TRBV5-4
CASSLGTSPNTDTQYF
TGTGCCAGCAGCTTAGGGACTTCCCCTAACACAGATACGCAGTATTTT
>.|.|TRBJ2-1|TRBV29-1
CSVEGNLAYNEQFF
TGCAGCGTTGAAGGGAACCTAGCCTACAATGAGCAGTTCTTC
>TRBD2|.|TRBJ2-5|TRBV15
CATSRAPRTSGGQETQYF
TGTGCCACCAGCAGAGCCCCAAGGACTAGCGGGGGGCAAGAGACCCAGTACTTC
>TRBD1|once|TRBJ2-5|TRBV4-2
CASSQEGTGAGETQYF
TGTGCCAGCAGCCAAGAGGGAACAGGGGCTGGGGAGACCCAGTACTTC
>.|.|TRBJ2-1|TRBV12-2
CASRLAGLAGNEQFF
TGTGCAAGTCGCTTAGCAGGGCTAGCGGGCAATGAGCAGTTCTTC
>TRBD2|.|TRBJ2-3|TRBV14
CASSRMGGGTDTQYF
TGTGCCAGCAGTCGTATGGGGGGGGGCACAGATACGCAGTATTTT